The 24 T cell receptor beta chains given below trace back to one sample, sequenced in a study of blood T cell repertoires in COVID-19. TCRdb keeps only in-frame clones here, not all; method: immunoSEQ multiplex PCR. Of around 390,000 clones listed, about 83% were seen once; the top ten hold approximately 9.3%. The sequencing input was PBMCs or T cells enriched from blood (not recorded which). The source is a woman between 45 and 60 years old who had recovered from COVID-19.

The chain is built from TRBV28 and TRBJ2-7, with D perhaps matching TRBD1 (5 bases). The ends were cut back, 6 bases at V and 0 bases at J, with 15 bases in the middle. This CDR3 contains 15 residues. Germline CDR1 is MDHEN and CDR2 is SYDVKM. In DNA form, the CDR3 reads TGTGCCAGCAGCGAAAAGGGGATAAGCTCCTACGAGCAGTACTTC. Its protein product is CASSEKGISSYEQYF.

The chain recombines TRBV12-3 or TRBV12-4 with TRBJ2-1; 7 bases are shared with TRBD1. J was trimmed by 10 bases and V by 5 bases; bases with no gene match: 5. CDR3 length: 12 amino acids. CDR3 nucleotide sequence: TGTGCCAGCAGTATCTACAGGGGAGAGCAGTTCTTC. This encodes CASSIYRGEQFF.

The V call is TRBV19, the J call TRBJ1-2, with D uncertain. The CDR3 is made up of 13 amino acids. CDR1 LNHDA and CDR2 SQIVND come from the germline V gene (reference sequence). Trimming shortened V by 7 bases and J by 0 bases, and 9 bases separated the two germline ends. CDR3 coding DNA: TGTGCCAGTACTAAACTTGCTAACTATGGCTACACCTTC. This gives the protein CASTKLANYGYTF.

The chain has TRBV5-4 and TRBJ1-5; perhaps TRBD1 as D (6 bases). Germline V gives CDR1 SGHNT, CDR2 YYREEE (reference sequence). This CDR3 spans 16 amino acids. Trimming removed 4 bases at V and 4 bases at J, with 18 bases between. The CDR3 DNA reads TGTGCCAGCAGCCCGGGGAAAACAGGGCCAAATCAGCCCCAGCATTTT. This sequence encodes CASSPGKTGPNQPQHF.

The chain carries TRBV18 and TRBJ1-1; D is ambiguous. This CDR3 has 12 residues. Per the germline V gene, CDR1 is KGHSH and CDR2 is LQKENI. V dropped 2 bases and J dropped 8 bases, with 9 bases sitting between them. CDR3 coding DNA: TGTGCCAGCTCACCAAGCCAAGTCGAAGCTTTCTTT. This gives the protein CASSPSQVEAFF.

The sample holds a few counts of this clone. The chain links TRBV21-1 to TRBJ1-3. TRBV21-1 is flagged as a pseudogene. The CDR3 contains 17 residues. In DNA, the CDR3 is TGTGCCAGCAGCATACACCGGGAGCACCGAGCTGGAAACACCATATATTTT. Protein product: CASSIHREHRAGNTIYF.

Concerning this clone itself: The sample holds other DNA sequences that translate to the same CDR3. The V gene is TRBV29-1, the J gene TRBJ1-2; 9 positions agree with TRBD1. After removal of 4 bases from V and 5 bases from J, the junction contained 2 bases not matched to a gene. CDR1 and CDR2 (germline): SQVTM, ANQGSEA. The CDR3 is 12 amino acids. CDR3: CSVGGTGYGYTF. In DNA form, the CDR3 reads TGCAGCGTTGGCGGGACAGGGTATGGCTACACCTTC.

The chain recombines TRBV15 with TRBJ2-7; weak D call: TRBD2 (6 bases). V was shortened by 1 base and J by 7 bases, with 20 bases between the two germline ends. Germline V CDR1 and CDR2: LNHNV, YYDKDF (reference sequence). CDR3 length equals 16 residues. CDR3 amino acids: CATSRGTAGSLREQYF. CDR3 nucleotide sequence: TGTGCCACCAGCAGAGGGACGGCGGGGAGTCTACGGGAGCAGTACTTC.

The CDR3 coding sequence is TGTGCCAGCAGCCCTATGGACAGGTCCTATGGCTACACCTTC. Translated, it gives CASSPMDRSYGYTF. The chain recombines TRBV5-6 with TRBJ1-2; TRBD1 agrees at 7 bases. This CDR3 is built from 14 residues. V shed 4 bases, J shed 4 bases, and the junction held 7 bases outside the gene matches. Germline CDR1 reads SGHDT; CDR2 reads YYEEEE.

The chain links TRBV29-1 to TRBJ2-4; the D gene is possibly TRBD1 (6 bases). The CDR3 runs to 12 residues. CDR1 is SQVTM, CDR2 ANQGSEA, per germline. Trimming cost V 4 bases and J 8 bases, with 12 bases left between them. The CDR3 DNA reads TGCAGCGTTGCCGACAGGAGAGACATTCAGTACTTC. Translating it yields CSVADRRDIQYF.

This chain links TRBV9 with TRBJ2-6; D is uncertain. This CDR3 region has 15 residues. Germline V gene lookup returns CDR1 SGDLS and CDR2 YYNGEE. V lost 5 bases, J lost 0 bases, and 9 bases lay in between. CDR3 region: CASSTAISGANVLTF. CDR3 bases: TGTGCCAGCAGTACCGCGATCTCTGGGGCCAACGTCCTGACTTTC.

V usage is TRBV18 and J usage is TRBJ2-3; 7 positions match TRBD1. V was pared by 0 bases and J by 5 bases, with 8 bases of the junction left unmatched. CDR1 is KGHSH and CDR2 is LQKENI in the germline V gene. CDR3 length: 16 residues. CDR3 in amino acids: CASSPPLQGSRDTQYF. The CDR3 DNA reads as TGTGCCAGCTCACCACCGCTACAGGGGTCGAGAGATACGCAGTATTTT.

Note on this clone: The same CDR3 is also encoded by other DNA sequences in this sample. The chain uses TRBV30 and TRBJ1-1; D not resolved. Looked up from germline, CDR1 is GTSNPN and CDR2 is SVGIG (reference sequence). Trimming removed 2 bases from V and 2 bases from J, with 3 bases in between. The CDR3 is 11 residues long. CDR3 nucleotides: TGTGCCTGGAGTCTTAACACTGAAGCTTTCTTT. Protein product: CAWSLNTEAFF.

The chain has TRBV15 and TRBJ2-7; D is perhaps TRBD1 (5 bases). This CDR3 has 13 amino acids. Germline CDR1 reads LNHNV; CDR2 reads YYDKDF (reference sequence). Trimming stripped 2 bases from V and 3 bases from J, with 8 bases between. The CDR3 sequence: CATSRQGLYEQYF. The CDR3 DNA is TGTGCCACCAGCAGACAGGGTCTCTACGAGCAGTACTTC.

This clone was found a few times. The chain uses TRBV19 and TRBJ2-3; possibly TRBD2 for D (6 bases). V was pared by 6 bases and J by 4 bases, with 20 bases between. Germline V lookup: CDR1 LNHDA, CDR2 SQIVND (reference sequence). CDR3 size: 16 residues. The CDR3 DNA reads TGTGCCAGTAGGGGATCCGGGACTCCTAGGGCAGATACGCAGTATTTT. It translates to CASRGSGTPRADTQYF.

The chain uses TRBV5-8 and TRBJ2-1; 9 nucleotides align to TRBD1. Looked up from germline, CDR1 is SGHTS and CDR2 is YDEGEE. CDR3 length equals 15 residues. The junction had 12 bases not matched to a gene; V was cut back by 6 bases and J by 8 bases. CDR3 nucleotides: TGTGCCAGCACGAACCCCGGGACAGGGAGCGATGAGCAGTTCTTC. Protein sequence: CASTNPGTGSDEQFF.

This clone came up once. This rearrangement joins TRBV6-8 to TRBJ1-5, with TRBD1 matching 10 bases. Germline V gene sequence: CDR1 MNHGY, CDR2 SAAAGT. This CDR3 region has 18 residues. The ends lost 4 bases at V and 2 bases at J; junction bases unmatched: 11. The CDR3: CASSFHDRGLGGNQPQHF. CDR3 nucleotide sequence: TGTGCCAGCAGTTTCCATGACAGGGGGCTAGGGGGCAATCAGCCCCAGCATTTT.

J is TRBJ2-1 and V is TRBV6-1; D is possibly TRBD2 (5 bases). V lost 2 bases to trimming and J lost 2 bases, with 7 bases between them. In germline, CDR1 is MNHNS, CDR2 SASEGT. The CDR3 covers 14 residues. In DNA form, the CDR3 reads TGTGCCAGCAGTGAAACGGGGACCTACAATGAGCAGTTCTTC. It translates to CASSETGTYNEQFF.

CDR3 region: CASSRRTDTGELFF. In DNA form, the CDR3 reads TGTGCCAGCAGCCGACGGACAGACACCGGGGAGCTGTTTTTT. This chain joins TRBV28 and TRBJ2-2; maybe TRBD1 (6 bases). Trimming pared 6 bases from V and 3 bases from J, leaving 11 bases between. This CDR3 is built from 14 residues. Germline lookup yields CDR1 MDHEN and CDR2 SYDVKM.

This clone was seen only a few times. The genes are TRBV2 and TRBJ2-7; TRBD1 matches at 11 bases. Losses at the gene ends were 5 bases for V and 3 bases for J; bases not matched to a gene: 3. Germline values: CDR1 SNHLY, CDR2 FYNNEI. CDR3 size: 14 residues. This CDR3 is CASSRDRGFYEQYF. The CDR3 DNA reads TGTGCCAGCAGTAGGGACAGGGGGTTCTACGAGCAGTACTTC.

This chain links TRBV29-1 with TRBJ2-1, with a weak D call TRBD2 (7 bases). The CDR3 covers 18 residues. Trimming took off 2 bases at V and 7 bases at J, with 27 bases between the two ends. CDR1 and CDR2 (germline): SQVTM, ANQGSEA. CDR3 amino acids: CSVERRLARGALWNEQFF. In DNA form, the CDR3 reads TGCAGCGTTGAAAGGCGTCTTGCCCGGGGGGCCCTATGGAATGAGCAGTTCTTC.

This clone has only one observation. The rearrangement uses TRBV19 and TRBJ1-5; D gene ambiguous. The V end lost 5 bases, the J end lost 6 bases, and 8 bases lay between the germline ends. The CDR3 length is 12 residues. Germline V gives CDR1 LNHDA, CDR2 SQIVND (reference sequence). CDR3 region: CASSRFSQPQHF. The CDR3 DNA reads as TGTGCCAGTAGTCGCTTTAGTCAGCCCCAGCATTTT.

The chain joins TRBV7-2 to TRBJ1-5; D uncertain. CDR1 and CDR2 from the germline V gene are SGHTA and FQGNSA. Deletions cut 0 bases from V and 1 base from J, with 4 bases between. This CDR3 region has 14 residues. The CDR3 protein is CASSLASSNQPQHF. The DNA of the CDR3 is TGTGCCAGCAGCTTAGCCTCGAGCAATCAGCCCCAGCATTTT.

V gene TRBV27 combines with J gene TRBJ2-7; 10 bases fit TRBD1. The junction had 7 bases not matched to a gene; V was cut back by 6 bases and J by 5 bases. The germline CDR1 and CDR2 sequences are MNHEY and SMNVEV (reference sequence). The CDR3 consists of 14 residues. The chain's CDR3 is CASRPWDRGHEQYF. The DNA for the CDR3 is TGTGCCAGCAGACCGTGGGACAGGGGCCACGAGCAGTACTTC.